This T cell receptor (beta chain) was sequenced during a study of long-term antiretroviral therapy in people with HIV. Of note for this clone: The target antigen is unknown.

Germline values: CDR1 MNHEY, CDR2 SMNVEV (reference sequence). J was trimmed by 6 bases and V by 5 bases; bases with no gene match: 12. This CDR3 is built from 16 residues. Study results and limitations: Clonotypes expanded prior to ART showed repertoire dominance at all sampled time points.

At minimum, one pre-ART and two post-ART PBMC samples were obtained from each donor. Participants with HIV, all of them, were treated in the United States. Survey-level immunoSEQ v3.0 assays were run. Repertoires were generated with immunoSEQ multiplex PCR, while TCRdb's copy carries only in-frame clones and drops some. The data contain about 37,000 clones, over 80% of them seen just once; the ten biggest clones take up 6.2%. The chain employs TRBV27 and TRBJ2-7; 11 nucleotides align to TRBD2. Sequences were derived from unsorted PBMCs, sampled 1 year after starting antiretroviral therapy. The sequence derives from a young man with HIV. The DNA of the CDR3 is TGTGCCAGCAGTCCCCCCTCTAGCGGGAGGCGTACCGAGCAGTACTTC. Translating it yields CASSPPSSGRRTEQYF.